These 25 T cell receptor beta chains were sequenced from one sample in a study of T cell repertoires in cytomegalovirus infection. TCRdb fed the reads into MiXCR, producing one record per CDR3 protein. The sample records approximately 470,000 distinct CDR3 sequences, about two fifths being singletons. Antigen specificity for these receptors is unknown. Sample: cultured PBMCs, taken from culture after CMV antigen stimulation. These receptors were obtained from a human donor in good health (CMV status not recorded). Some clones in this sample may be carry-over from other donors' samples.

CDR3 loop: CATSRAGTSLNIQYF. CDR3 bases: TGTGCCACCAGCAGAGCCGGGACTAGCTTGAACATTCAGTACTTC. The V call is TRBV15, the J call TRBJ2-4, with TRBD2 identical over 9 bases. Germline values: CDR1 LNHNV, CDR2 YYDKDF (reference sequence). V dropped 1 base and J dropped 7; count of bases not matched to a gene: 5. The CDR3 is 15 residues long.

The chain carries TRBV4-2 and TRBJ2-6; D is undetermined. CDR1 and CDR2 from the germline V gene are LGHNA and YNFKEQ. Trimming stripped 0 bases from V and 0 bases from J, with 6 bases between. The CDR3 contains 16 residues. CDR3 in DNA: TGTGCCAGCAGCCAAGACATGTTCTCTGGGGCCAACGTCCTGACTTTC. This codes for CASSQDMFSGANVLTF.

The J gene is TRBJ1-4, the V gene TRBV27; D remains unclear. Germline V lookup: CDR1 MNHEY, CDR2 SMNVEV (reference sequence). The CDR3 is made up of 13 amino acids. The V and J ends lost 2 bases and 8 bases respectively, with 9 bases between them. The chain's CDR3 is CASSLREREKLFF. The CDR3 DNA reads TGTGCCAGCAGTTTAAGGGAGAGGGAAAAACTGTTTTTT.

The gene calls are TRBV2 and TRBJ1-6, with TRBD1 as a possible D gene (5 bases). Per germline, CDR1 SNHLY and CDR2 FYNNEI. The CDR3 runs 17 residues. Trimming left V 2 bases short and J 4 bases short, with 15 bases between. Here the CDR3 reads CASSENAQGQYNSPLHF. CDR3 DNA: TGTGCCAGCAGTGAAAATGCCCAGGGCCAGTATAATTCACCCCTCCACTTT.

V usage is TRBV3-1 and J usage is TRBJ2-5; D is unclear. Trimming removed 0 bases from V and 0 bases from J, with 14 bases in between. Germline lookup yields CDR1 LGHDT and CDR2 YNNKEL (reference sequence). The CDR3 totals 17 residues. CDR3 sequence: CASSQDTVATDQETQYF. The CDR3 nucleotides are TGTGCCAGCAGCCAAGATACAGTTGCGACGGACCAAGAGACCCAGTACTTC.

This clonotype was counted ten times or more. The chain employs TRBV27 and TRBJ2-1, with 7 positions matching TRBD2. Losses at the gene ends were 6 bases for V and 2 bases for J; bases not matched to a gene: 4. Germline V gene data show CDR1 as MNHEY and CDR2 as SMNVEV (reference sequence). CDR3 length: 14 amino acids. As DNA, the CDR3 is TGTGCCAGCAGCTTGGCGGGAGCCTACAATGAGCAGTTCTTC. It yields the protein CASSLAGAYNEQFF.

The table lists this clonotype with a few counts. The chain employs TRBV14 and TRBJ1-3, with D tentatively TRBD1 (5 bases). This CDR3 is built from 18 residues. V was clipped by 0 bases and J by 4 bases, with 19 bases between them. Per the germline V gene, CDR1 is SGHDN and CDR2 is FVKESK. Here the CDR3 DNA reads TGTGCCAGCAGCCAAGATACTTCGAGCAGGGTGTGGGGAAACACCATATATTTT. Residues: CASSQDTSSRVWGNTIYF.

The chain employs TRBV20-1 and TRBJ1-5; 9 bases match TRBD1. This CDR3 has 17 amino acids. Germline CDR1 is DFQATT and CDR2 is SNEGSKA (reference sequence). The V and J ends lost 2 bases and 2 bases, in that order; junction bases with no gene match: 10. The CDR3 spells CSARPDRGMVGNQPQHF. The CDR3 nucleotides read TGCAGTGCTAGACCCGACAGGGGGATGGTCGGCAATCAGCCCCAGCATTTT.

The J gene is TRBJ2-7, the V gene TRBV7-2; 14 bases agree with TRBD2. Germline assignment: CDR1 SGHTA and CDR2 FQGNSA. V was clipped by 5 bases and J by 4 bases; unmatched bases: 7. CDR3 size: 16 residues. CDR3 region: CASSPTSGRAPYEQYF. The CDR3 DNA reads TGTGCCAGCAGCCCGACTAGCGGGAGGGCCCCGTACGAGCAGTACTTC. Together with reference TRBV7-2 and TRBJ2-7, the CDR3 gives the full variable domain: GAGVSQSPSNKVTEKGKDVELRCDPISGHTALYWYRQSLGQGLEFLIYFQGNSAPDKSGLPSDRFSAERTGGSVSTLTIQRTQQEDSAVYLCASSPTSGRAPYEQYFGPGTRLTVT.

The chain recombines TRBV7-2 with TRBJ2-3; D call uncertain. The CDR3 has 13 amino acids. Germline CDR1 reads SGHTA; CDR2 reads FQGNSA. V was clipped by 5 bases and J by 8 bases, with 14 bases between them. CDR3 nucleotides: TGTGCCAGCAGCACCCGACCGACGGGTACGCAGTATTTT. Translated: CASSTRPTGTQYF.

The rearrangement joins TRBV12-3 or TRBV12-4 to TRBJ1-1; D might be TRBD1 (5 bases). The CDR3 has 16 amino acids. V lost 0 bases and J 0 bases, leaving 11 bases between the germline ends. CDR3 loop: CASSLALGGMNTEAFF. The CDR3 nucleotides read TGTGCCAGCAGTTTAGCGTTGGGGGGGATGAACACTGAAGCTTTCTTT.

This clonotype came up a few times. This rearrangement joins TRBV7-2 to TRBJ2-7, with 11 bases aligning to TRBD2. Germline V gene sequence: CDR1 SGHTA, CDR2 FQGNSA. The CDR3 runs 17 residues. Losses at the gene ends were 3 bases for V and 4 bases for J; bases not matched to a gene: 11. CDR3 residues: CASSFVSIAGGPYEQYF. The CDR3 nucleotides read TGTGCCAGCAGCTTCGTCTCGATAGCGGGAGGGCCTTACGAGCAGTACTTC. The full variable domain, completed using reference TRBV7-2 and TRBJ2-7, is GAGVSQSPSNKVTEKGKDVELRCDPISGHTALYWYRQSLGQGLEFLIYFQGNSAPDKSGLPSDRFSAERTGGSVSTLTIQRTQQEDSAVYLCASSFVSIAGGPYEQYFGPGTRLTVT.

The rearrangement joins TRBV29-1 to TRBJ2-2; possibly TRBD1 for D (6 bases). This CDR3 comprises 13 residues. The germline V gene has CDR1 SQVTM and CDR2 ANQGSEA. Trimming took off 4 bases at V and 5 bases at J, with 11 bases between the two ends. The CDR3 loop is CSVVTQGTGELFF. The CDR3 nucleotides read TGCAGCGTTGTAACACAGGGTACCGGGGAGCTGTTTTTT.

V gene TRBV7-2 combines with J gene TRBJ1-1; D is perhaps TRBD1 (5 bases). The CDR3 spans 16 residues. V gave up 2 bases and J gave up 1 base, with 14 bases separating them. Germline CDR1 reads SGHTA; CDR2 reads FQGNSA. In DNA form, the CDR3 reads TGTGCCAGCAGCTTAAGGAGTGGGGGGGGGAACACTGAAGCTTTCTTT. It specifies CASSLRSGGGNTEAFF.

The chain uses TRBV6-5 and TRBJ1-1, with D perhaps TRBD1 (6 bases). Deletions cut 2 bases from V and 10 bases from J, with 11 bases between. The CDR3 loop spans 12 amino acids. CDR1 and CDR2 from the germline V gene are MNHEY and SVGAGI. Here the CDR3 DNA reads TGTGCCAGCAGTTACGGGGCAGGGGTAGCTTTCTTT. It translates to CASSYGAGVAFF.

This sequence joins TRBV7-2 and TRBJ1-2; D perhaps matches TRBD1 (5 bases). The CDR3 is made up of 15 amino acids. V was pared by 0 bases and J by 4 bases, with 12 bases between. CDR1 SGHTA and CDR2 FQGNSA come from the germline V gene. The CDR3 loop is CASSLATGTIYGYTF. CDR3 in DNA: TGTGCCAGCAGCTTAGCAACTGGGACTATCTATGGCTACACCTTC.

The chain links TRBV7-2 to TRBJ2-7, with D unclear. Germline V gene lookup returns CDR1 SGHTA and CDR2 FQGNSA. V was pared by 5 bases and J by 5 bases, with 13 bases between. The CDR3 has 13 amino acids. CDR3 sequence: CASSLRSVDEQYF. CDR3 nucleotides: TGTGCCAGCAGCCTCCGTAGTGTGGACGAGCAGTACTTC. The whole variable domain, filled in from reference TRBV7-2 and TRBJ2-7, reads GAGVSQSPSNKVTEKGKDVELRCDPISGHTALYWYRQSLGQGLEFLIYFQGNSAPDKSGLPSDRFSAERTGGSVSTLTIQRTQQEDSAVYLCASSLRSVDEQYFGPGTRLTVT.

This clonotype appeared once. The CDR3 loop is CASTQLPGANVLTF. The CDR3 DNA reads as TGTGCCAGTACGCAGCTACCTGGGGCCAACGTCCTGACTTTC. V gene TRBV19 combines with J gene TRBJ2-6; D remains unclear. Germline V CDR1 and CDR2: LNHDA, SQIVND (reference sequence). Trimming shortened V by 7 bases and J by 2 bases, and 9 bases separated the two germline ends. CDR3 length: 14 amino acids.

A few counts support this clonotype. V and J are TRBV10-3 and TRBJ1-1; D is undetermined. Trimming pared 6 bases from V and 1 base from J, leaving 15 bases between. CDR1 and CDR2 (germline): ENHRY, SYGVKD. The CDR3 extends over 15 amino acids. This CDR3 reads CAISVKIEGNTEAFF. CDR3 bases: TGTGCCATCAGCGTTAAAATCGAGGGGAACACTGAAGCTTTCTTT.

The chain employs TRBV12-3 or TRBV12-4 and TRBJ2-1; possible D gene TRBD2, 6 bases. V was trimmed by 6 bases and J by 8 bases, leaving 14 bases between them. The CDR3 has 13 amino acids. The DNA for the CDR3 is TGTGCCAGCAGACCCCCGGGGGTCTATGAGCAGTTCTTC. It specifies CASRPPGVYEQFF.

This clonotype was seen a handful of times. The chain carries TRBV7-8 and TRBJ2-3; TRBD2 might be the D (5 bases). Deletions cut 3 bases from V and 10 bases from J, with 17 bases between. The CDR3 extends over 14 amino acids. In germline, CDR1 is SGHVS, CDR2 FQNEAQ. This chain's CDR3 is CASSLGPLTTSQYF. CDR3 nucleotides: TGTGCCAGCAGCTTGGGCCCCTTGACTACCTCGCAGTATTTT.

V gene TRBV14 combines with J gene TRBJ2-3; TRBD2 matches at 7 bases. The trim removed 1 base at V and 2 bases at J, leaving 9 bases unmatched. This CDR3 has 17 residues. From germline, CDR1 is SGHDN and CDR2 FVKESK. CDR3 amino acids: CASSQGFRGSVTDTQYF. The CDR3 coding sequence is TGTGCCAGCAGCCAAGGATTTCGCGGGAGTGTCACAGATACGCAGTATTTT.

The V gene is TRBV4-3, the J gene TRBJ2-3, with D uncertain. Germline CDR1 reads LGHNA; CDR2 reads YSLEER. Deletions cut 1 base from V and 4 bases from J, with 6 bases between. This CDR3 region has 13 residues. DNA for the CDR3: TGCGCCAGCAGCCAAGGGTTTCCAGATACGCAGTATTTT. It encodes CASSQGFPDTQYF.

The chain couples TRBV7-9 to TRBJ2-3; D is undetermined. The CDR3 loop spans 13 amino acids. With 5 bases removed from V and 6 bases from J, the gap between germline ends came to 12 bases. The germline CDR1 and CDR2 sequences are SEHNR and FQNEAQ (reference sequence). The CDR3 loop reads CASSPNHLDTQYF. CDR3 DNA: TGTGCCAGCAGCCCCAACCATCTGGATACGCAGTATTTT.

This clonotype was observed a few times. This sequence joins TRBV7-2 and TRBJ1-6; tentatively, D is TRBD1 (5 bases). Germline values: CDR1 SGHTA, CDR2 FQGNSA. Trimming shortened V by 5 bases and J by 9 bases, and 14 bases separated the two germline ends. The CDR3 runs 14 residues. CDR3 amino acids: CASSRRGVGSPLHF. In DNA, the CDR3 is TGTGCCAGCAGCCGTCGGGGGGTCGGTTCACCCCTCCACTTT.